This T cell receptor (beta chain) came from a study of T cells after yellow fever vaccination. The CDR3 has 16 amino acids. V was clipped by 0 bases and J by 3 bases; unmatched bases: 6. In germline, CDR1 is ENHRY, CDR2 SYGVKD. This clonotype appeared many times. TCRdb recomputed calls from the 5' RACE reads with MiXCR, one row per CDR3 protein. Of under 400,000 distinct CDR3 sequences listed, about an eighth are singletons. This sequence was found in a young man who received the YFV17D yellow fever vaccine. The rearrangement joins TRBV10-3 to TRBJ2-7; TRBD1 matches at 9 bases. The sample here was CD4+ T cells sorted from PBMCs, taken 15 days after the yellow fever booster vaccination. CDR3 residues: CAISESDRGSGYEQYF. In DNA, the CDR3 is TGTGCCATCAGTGAGTCGGACAGGGGAAGTGGCTACGAGCAGTACTTC.